This T cell receptor (beta chain) was observed in a study of beta chain features in type 1 diabetes. The overall study: Healthy donors resembled patients in age, gender and cell yields. General study results and limits: Researchers report that Type 1 diabetes patients had moderately but significantly shorter TCRB CDR3s across all four CD4+ subsets.

Sorting based on CD45RO/CCR7/CD25/CD127/CD95/CD27 separated CD4+ naive, central memory, regulatory and stem cell-like memory cells. The study reverse transcribed the entire isolated RNA, so it sequenced expressed TCRB transcripts. Some clones are missing from TCRdb's copy, which holds only in-frame ones; the method was immunoSEQ multiplex PCR. This table holds about 230,000 clones, 9.6% found once. To note about this clone: Its antigen is still unknown.

The specimen was naive CD4+ T cells from blood. The TCR sequence derives from a woman younger than 30 in good health.

The CDR3 bases are TGTGCCAGTAGTTCGGGACAGGGCACCTACGAGCAGTACTTC. This translates into CASSSGQGTYEQYF. V gene TRBV19 combines with J gene TRBJ2-7; 9 bases are shared with TRBD1. Trimming took 5 bases from V and 2 from J; bases not matched to a gene: 4. Looked up from germline, CDR1 is LNHDA and CDR2 is SQIVND (reference sequence). The CDR3 length is 14 residues.